Below are 5 T cell receptor beta chains sequenced from a single sample in a study of lymphopenia after photon versus proton radiotherapy. Data came from immunoSEQ multiplex PCR; TCRdb stores just in-frame clones and leaves some out. The sample holds around 15,000 clones, 88% seen once. The sequences come from peripheral blood, collected from a patient treated with proton-based radiotherapy. Every receptor here comes from a woman aged 60-70 years with cholangiocarcinoma. Some clones in this sample may be carry-over from other donors' samples.

The chain employs TRBV9 and TRBJ2-1; 16 bases line up with TRBD2. Germline V gives CDR1 SGDLS, CDR2 YYNGEE. This CDR3 spans 21 amino acids. V shed 2 bases, J shed 7 bases, and the junction held 18 bases outside the gene matches. Here the CDR3 DNA reads TGTGCCAGCAGCGTCGGGACTAGCGGGAGGGCCCAGGCACACACACTGAATGAGCAGTTCTTC. Its translation is CASSVGTSGRAQAHTLNEQFF.

Here the CDR3 DNA reads TGTGCCAGCAGCCCAGAAAATGAGCAGTTCTTC. Translated: CASSPENEQFF. The chain uses TRBV6-6 and TRBJ2-1; no clear D. The CDR3 loop spans 11 amino acids. Between the trimmed V and J ends, which lost 6 bases and 7 bases, there was a span of 7 bases. Per the germline V gene, CDR1 is MNHNY and CDR2 is SVGAGI (reference sequence).

This chain links TRBV6-6 with TRBJ2-1; 9 bases agree with TRBD2. The CDR3 totals 16 residues. The J segment lost 8 bases and the V segment lost 0 bases, leaving 8 bases of the junction unmatched. CDR1 is MNHNY and CDR2 is SVGAGI in the germline V gene (reference sequence). CDR3 DNA: TGTGCCAGCAGTTACTCAGGCGGGGGGGCGAGGTATGAGCAGTTCTTC. Amino acid sequence: CASSYSGGGARYEQFF.

This clone was seen once. The CDR3 DNA sequence: TGCAGCGTTGTGCGGGGGGTCAATGAGCAGTTCTTC. It translates to CSVVRGVNEQFF. The chain joins TRBV29-1 to TRBJ2-1; 8 bases map to TRBD2. J was trimmed by 6 bases and V by 4 bases; bases with no gene match: 2. The CDR3 runs to 12 residues. The germline V gene encodes CDR1 SQVTM and CDR2 ANQGSEA.

V gene TRBV5-4 combines with J gene TRBJ2-3, with 8 bases fitting TRBD1. CDR3 length: 15 amino acids. The germline V gene encodes CDR1 SGHNT and CDR2 YYREEE (reference sequence). The V segment lost 0 bases and the J segment 4 bases; nucleotides outside the gene matches: 4. CDR3 in amino acids: CASSLAGGKSDTQYF. CDR3 in DNA: TGTGCCAGCAGCTTGGCAGGGGGCAAGTCAGATACGCAGTATTTT.